This T cell receptor beta chain stems from a study of T cell responses to AZD1222 COVID-19 vaccine. Study-wide results and caveats: Spike-spanning, vaccine-associated CD4 TCRs were dominant at 160-218 and 743-854.

Some clones are missing from TCRdb's copy, which holds only in-frame ones; the method was immunoSEQ multiplex PCR. The data hold 89,000 or so clones, with 86% observed a single time. This clone was seen a single time. Its target is not known. The material was peripheral blood, obtained 28 days after the second AZD1222 dose. This TCR derives from an adult who received the AZD1222 COVID-19 vaccine.

CDR3 loop: CASSPGLASYNEQFF. As DNA, the CDR3 is TGTGCCAGCAGCCCGGGACTAGCAAGCTACAATGAGCAGTTCTTC. This chain uses TRBV5-4 with TRBJ2-1; 9 bases fit TRBD2. V gave up 4 bases and J gave up 3 bases; unmatched junction bases: 5. The CDR3 is made up of 15 amino acids. Germline assignment: CDR1 SGHNT and CDR2 YYREEE (reference sequence).